This T cell receptor beta chain originates from a study of Ad26.COV2.S vaccination and SARS-CoV-2 variants. Background on the study: Donor got 5x10^10 or 1x10^11 viral particles of Ad26.COV2.S. Study-wide results and limits: Among vaccine recipients, spike-specific TCR breadth exceeded that of placebo recipients. Participants given vaccine showed non-spike TCR breadth similar to that of placebo recipients.

In germline, CDR1 is KGHDR, CDR2 SFDVKD. J was trimmed by 3 bases and V by 3 bases; bases with no gene match: 2. The CDR3 is 16 residues long. The assay was immunoSEQ multiplex PCR, and TCRdb's table has in-frame clones only and misses some. The data show over 400,000 clones, about 92% seen once. This clone came up once. Its antigen is as yet unknown. The treatment denotes: around 19 received Ad26.COV2.S at low or high dose, single or two shots; 5 received placebo; per-sample allocation not given. Day 63 following the first vaccine or placebo injection was when the samples were taken. This vaccine is an Ad26 vector that expresses the Wuhan-strain SARS-CoV-2 spike.

The chain carries TRBV24-1 and TRBJ2-1; 12 nucleotides align to TRBD2. This receptor was taken from a person between 18 and 59 years old who received the Ad26.COV2.S COVID-19 vaccine or a placebo. The sequenced sample was peripheral blood, obtained in a trial of Ad26.COV2.S vaccine versus placebo. DNA for the CDR3: TGTGCCACCAGTGATCCTAGCGGGGGGGGCTACAATGAGCAGTTCTTC. It is translated as CATSDPSGGGYNEQFF.